This entry features one T cell receptor (beta chain) sequence. Germline CDR1 is SNHLY and CDR2 is FYNNEI. This CDR3 spans 13 amino acids. V was pared by 4 bases and J by 6 bases, with 7 bases between. Per the study methods: Estimated nucleated cell counts came from reference gene primer amplification. Clones were read by immunoSEQ multiplex PCR, and TCRdb kept only the in-frame ones, dropping some. D and trimming come from the DNA, and the V and J calls and clone size come from that table. This sample carries about 180,000 clones, more than 75% of them seen once, and the ten largest clones take over 15%. The sample is drawn from a study of blood T cell repertoires in COVID-19. Across the study: Italy, Spain and the United States were the sources of the convalescent and acute COVID-19 samples. T cells, B-cell-depleted T cells, or PBMCs supplied cDNA or gDNA.

Seattle-derived patients entered the study during active infection and were followed longitudinally. The sample comprised peripheral blood. This chain uses TRBV2 with TRBJ1-6, with D tentatively TRBD1 (5 bases). The clonotype originates from a person in their 70s with COVID-19, enrolled during active disease. The CDR3 protein is CASSGDSNSPLHF. The DNA for the CDR3 is TGTGCCAGCAGTGGAGACAGTAATTCACCCCTCCACTTT.